This T cell receptor (beta chain) is drawn from a study of T cell repertoires in cytomegalovirus infection. TCRdb re-derived calls from the reads in MiXCR, one entry per CDR3 protein. The sample consists of a few hundred thousand distinct CDR3 sequences, roughly a sixth of them appearing once. This clonotype has more than one count but fewer than ten. This CDR3 has 14 amino acids. V was shortened by 9 bases and J by 4 bases, with 16 bases between the two germline ends. Per the germline V gene, CDR1 is KGHDR and CDR2 is SFDVKD. The sequencing input was PBMCs. The chain employs TRBV24-1 and TRBJ2-3; D might be TRBD1 (6 bases). This clonotype was sampled from a human donor in good health (CMV status not recorded). Some clones in this sample may be carry-over from other donors' samples. CDR3 DNA sequence: TGTGCCACCTCCAAAGGGGGTTCTGCAGATACGCAGTATTTT. It yields the protein CATSKGGSADTQYF.